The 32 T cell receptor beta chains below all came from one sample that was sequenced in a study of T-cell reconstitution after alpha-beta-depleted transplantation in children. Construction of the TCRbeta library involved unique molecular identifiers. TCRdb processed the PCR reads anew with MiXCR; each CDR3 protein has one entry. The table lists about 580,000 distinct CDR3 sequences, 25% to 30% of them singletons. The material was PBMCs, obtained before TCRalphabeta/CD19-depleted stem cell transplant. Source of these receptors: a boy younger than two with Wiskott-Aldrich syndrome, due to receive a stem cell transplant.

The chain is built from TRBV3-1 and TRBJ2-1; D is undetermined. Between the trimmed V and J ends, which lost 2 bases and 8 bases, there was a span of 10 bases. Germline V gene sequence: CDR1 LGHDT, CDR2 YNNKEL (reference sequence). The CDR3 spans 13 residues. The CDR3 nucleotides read TGTGCCAGCAGCCAAATTAGGTTGCATGAGCAGTTCTTC. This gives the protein CASSQIRLHEQFF.

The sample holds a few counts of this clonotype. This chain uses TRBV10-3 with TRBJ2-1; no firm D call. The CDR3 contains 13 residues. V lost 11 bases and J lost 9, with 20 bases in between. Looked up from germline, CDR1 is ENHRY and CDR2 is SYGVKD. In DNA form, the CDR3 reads TGTGCCTCATCGGGCCTCCCGGCTGGTGAGCAGTTCTTC. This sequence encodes CASSGLPAGEQFF.

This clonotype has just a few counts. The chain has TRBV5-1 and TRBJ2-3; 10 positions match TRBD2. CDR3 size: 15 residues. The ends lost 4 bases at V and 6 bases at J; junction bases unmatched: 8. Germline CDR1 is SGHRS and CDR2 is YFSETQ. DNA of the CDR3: TGCGCCAGCAGCCCACGAAAGCGGGAGGGGGATACGCAGTATTTT. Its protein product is CASSPRKREGDTQYF.

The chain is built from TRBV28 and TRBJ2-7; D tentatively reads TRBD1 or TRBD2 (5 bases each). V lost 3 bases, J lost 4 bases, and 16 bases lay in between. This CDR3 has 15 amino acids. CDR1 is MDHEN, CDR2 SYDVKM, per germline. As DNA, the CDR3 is TGTGCCAGCAGTTTCGCGGGCGAAGAGGGGTACGAGCAGTACTTC. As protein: CASSFAGEEGYEQYF.

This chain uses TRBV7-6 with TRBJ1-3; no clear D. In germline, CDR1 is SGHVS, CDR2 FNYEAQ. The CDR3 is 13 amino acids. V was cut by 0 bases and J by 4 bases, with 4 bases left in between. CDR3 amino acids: CASSLAKGNTIYF. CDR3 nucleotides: TGTGCCAGCAGCTTAGCGAAAGGAAACACCATATATTTT.

For the CDR3, the DNA is TGTGCCAGCAGCGACAGGGTAGGAGGGGAGCTGTTTTTT. Its protein product is CASSDRVGGELFF. V and J are TRBV27 and TRBJ2-2; 7 bases align to TRBD1. Trimming took 6 bases from V and 8 from J; bases not matched to a gene: 6. The CDR3 has 13 residues. Germline V gene lookup returns CDR1 MNHEY and CDR2 SMNVEV (reference sequence).

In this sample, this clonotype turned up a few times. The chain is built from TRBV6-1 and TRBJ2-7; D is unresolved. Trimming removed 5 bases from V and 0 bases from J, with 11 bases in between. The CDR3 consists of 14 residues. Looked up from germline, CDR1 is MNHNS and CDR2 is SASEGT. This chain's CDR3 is CASSRARDSYEQYF. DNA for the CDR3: TGTGCCAGCAGTAGAGCTAGGGACTCCTACGAGCAGTACTTC.

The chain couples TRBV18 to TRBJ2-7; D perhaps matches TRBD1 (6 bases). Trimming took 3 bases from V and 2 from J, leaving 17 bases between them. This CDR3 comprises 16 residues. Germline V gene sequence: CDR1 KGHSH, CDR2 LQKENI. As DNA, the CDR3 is TGTGCCAGCTCACCCCAGGGGAATAATAGCCCCTACGAGCAGTACTTC. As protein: CASSPQGNNSPYEQYF.

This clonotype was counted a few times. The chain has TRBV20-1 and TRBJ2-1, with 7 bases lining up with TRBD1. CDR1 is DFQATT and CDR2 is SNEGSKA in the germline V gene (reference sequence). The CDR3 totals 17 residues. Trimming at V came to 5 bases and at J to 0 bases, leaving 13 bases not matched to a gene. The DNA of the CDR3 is TGCAGTGCTGGCCCGTGGACAGGTAGACGCTCCTACAATGAGCAGTTCTTC. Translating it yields CSAGPWTGRRSYNEQFF.

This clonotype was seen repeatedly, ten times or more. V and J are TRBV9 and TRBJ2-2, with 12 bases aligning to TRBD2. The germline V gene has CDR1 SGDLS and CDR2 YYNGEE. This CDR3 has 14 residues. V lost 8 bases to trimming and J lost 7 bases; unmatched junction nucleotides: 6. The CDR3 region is CASVPGLAGGELFF. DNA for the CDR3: TGTGCCAGTGTGCCGGGACTAGCGGGCGGGGAGCTGTTTTTT.

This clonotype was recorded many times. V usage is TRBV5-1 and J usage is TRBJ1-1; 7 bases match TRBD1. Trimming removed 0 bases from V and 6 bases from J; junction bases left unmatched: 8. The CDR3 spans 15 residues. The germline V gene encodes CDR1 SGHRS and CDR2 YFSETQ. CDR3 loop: CASSLATGSVAEAFF. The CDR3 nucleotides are TGCGCCAGCAGCTTGGCGACAGGGAGTGTCGCTGAAGCTTTCTTT.

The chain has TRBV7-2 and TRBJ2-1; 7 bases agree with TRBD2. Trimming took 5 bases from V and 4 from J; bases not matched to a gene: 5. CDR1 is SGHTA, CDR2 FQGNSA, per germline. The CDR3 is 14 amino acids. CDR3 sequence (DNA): TGTGCCAGCAGCCCGACTAGCCATTACAATGAGCAGTTCTTC. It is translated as CASSPTSHYNEQFF.

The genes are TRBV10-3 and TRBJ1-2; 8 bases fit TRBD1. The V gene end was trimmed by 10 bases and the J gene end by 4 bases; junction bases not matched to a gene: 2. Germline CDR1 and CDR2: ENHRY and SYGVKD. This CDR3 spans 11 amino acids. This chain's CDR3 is CATGTGYGYTF. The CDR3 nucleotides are TGTGCCACCGGGACAGGCTATGGCTACACCTTC.

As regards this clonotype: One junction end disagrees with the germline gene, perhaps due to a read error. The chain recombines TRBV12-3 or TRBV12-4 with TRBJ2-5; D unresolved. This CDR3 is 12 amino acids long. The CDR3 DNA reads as TGTGCCAGCTGTTTATTCGGGTCCAACCCCGACTTC. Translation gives CASCLFGSNPDF.

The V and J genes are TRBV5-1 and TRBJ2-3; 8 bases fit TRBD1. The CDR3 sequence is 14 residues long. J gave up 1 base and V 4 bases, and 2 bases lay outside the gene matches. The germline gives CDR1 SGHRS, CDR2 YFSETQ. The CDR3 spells CASSQGAGTDTQYF. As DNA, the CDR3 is TGCGCCAGCAGCCAGGGGGCTGGCACAGATACGCAGTATTTT. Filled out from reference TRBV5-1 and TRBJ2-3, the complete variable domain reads KAGVTQTPRYLIKTRGQQVTLSCSPISGHRSVSWYQQTPGQGLQFLFEYFSETQRNKGNFPGRFSGRQFSNSRSEMNVSTLELGDSALYLCASSQGAGTDTQYFGPGTRLTVL.

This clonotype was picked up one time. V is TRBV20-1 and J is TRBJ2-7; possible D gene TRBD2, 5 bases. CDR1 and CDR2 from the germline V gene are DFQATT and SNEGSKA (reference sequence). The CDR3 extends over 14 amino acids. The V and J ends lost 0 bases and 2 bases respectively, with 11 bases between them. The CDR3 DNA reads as TGCAGTGCTAGAGATGGTGGAGGAACCTACGAGCAGTACTTC. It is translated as CSARDGGGTYEQYF.

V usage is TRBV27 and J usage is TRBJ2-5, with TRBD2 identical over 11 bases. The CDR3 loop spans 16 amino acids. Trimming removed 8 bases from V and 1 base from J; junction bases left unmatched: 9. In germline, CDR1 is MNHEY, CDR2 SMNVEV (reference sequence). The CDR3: CASGSRLAGLQETQYF. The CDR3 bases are TGTGCCAGCGGGTCTCGACTAGCGGGACTCCAAGAGACCCAGTACTTC.

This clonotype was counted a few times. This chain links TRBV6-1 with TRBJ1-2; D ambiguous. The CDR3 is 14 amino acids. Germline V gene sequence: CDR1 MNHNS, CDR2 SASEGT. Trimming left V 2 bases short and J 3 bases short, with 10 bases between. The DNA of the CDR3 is TGTGCCAGCAGTGAAAGTGACACATACTATGGCTACACCTTC. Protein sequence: CASSESDTYYGYTF.

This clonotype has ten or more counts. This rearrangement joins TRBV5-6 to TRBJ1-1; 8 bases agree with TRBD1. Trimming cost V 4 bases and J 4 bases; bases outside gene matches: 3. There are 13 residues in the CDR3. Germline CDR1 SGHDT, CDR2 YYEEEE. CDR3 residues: CASSQDRGTEAFF. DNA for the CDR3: TGTGCCAGCAGCCAAGACAGGGGCACTGAAGCTTTCTTT.

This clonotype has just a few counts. The CDR3 DNA follows: TGCGCCAGCAGCTTGGCGGCCAGGGGGATAGTGGAGAACACTGAAGCTTTCTTT. This codes for CASSLAARGIVENTEAFF. This chain links TRBV5-1 with TRBJ1-1; 7 positions agree with TRBD1. Germline V gene data show CDR1 as SGHRS and CDR2 as YFSETQ. The J segment lost 1 base and the V segment lost 0 bases, leaving 12 bases of the junction unmatched. This CDR3 region has 18 residues.

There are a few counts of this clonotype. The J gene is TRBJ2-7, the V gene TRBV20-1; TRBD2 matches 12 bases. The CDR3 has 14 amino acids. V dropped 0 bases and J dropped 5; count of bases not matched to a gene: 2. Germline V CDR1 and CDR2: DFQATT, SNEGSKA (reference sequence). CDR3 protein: CSARDGLAGHEQYF. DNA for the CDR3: TGCAGTGCTAGAGATGGACTAGCGGGACACGAGCAGTACTTC.

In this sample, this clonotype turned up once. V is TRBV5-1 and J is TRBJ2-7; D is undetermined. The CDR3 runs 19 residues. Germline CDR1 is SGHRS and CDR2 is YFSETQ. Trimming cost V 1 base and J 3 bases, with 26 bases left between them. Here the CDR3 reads CASSLNVVIFPLDHYEQYF. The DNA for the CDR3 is TGCGCCAGCAGCTTGAATGTCGTGATCTTCCCTCTTGACCACTACGAGCAGTACTTC.

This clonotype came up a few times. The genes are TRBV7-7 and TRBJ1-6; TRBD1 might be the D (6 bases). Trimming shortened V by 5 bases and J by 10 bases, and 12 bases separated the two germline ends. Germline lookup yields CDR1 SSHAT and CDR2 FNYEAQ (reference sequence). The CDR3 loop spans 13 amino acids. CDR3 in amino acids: CASSQDSSSPLHF. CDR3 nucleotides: TGTGCCAGCAGCCAGGACAGCAGCTCACCCCTCCACTTT.

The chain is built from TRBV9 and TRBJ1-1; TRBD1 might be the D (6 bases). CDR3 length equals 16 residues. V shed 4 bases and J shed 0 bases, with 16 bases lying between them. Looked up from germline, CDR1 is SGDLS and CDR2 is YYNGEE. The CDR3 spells CASSKYPTGMNTEAFF. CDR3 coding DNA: TGTGCCAGCAGCAAATACCCGACAGGCATGAACACTGAAGCTTTCTTT.

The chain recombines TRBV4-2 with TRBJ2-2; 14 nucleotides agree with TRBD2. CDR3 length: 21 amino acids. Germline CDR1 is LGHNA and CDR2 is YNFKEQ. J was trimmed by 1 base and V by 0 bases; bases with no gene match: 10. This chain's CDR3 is CASSQDLRLAGGRRNTGELFF. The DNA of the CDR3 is TGTGCCAGCAGCCAAGATCTACGACTAGCGGGAGGGCGTAGGAACACCGGGGAGCTGTTTTTT.

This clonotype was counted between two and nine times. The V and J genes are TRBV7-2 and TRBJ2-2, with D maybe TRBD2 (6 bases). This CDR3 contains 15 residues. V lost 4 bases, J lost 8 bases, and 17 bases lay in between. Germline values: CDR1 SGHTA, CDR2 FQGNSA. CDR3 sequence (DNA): TGTGCCAGCAGCTCGGCGGCTCTAGCGATTGGGGAGCTGTTTTTT. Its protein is CASSSAALAIGELFF.

The CDR3 loop is CASSLVAGGPLDTQYF. CDR3 bases: TGTGCCAGCAGCTTGGTAGCGGGAGGGCCGTTAGATACGCAGTATTTT. J is TRBJ2-3 and V is TRBV5-6; 11 bases align to TRBD2. Germline CDR1 SGHDT, CDR2 YYEEEE. The CDR3 is 16 amino acids. The V gene end was trimmed by 0 bases and the J gene end by 5 bases; junction bases not matched to a gene: 5.

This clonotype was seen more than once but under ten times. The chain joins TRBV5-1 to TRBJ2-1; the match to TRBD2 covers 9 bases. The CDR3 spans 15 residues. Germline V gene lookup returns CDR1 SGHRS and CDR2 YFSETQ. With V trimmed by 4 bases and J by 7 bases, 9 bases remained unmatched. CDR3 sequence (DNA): TGCGCCAGCAGCGCAGACATAGCGGGAGTAAATGAGCAGTTCTTC. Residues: CASSADIAGVNEQFF.

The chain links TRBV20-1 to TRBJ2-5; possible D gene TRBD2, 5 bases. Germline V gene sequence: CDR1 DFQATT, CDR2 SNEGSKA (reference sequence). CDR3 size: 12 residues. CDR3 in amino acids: CAGYGGQETQYF. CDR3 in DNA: TGCGCCGGCTATGGAGGCCAAGAGACCCAGTACTTC.

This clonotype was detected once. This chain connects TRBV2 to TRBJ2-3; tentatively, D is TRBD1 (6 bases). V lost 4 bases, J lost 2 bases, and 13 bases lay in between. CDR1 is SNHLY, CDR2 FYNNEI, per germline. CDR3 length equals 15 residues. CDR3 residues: CASSARRGLTDTQYF. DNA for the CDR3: TGTGCCAGCAGTGCCCGCAGGGGCCTCACAGATACGCAGTATTTT.

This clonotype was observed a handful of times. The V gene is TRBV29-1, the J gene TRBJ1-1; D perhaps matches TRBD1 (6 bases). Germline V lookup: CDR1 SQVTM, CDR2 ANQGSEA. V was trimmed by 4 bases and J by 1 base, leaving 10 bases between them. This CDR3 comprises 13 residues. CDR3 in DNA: TGCAGCGTTGCCCTAGGGGGGAACACTGAAGCTTTCTTT. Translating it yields CSVALGGNTEAFF. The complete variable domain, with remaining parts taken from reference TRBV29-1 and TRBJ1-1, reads SAVISQKPSRDICQRGTSLTIQCQVDSQVTMMFWYRQQPGQSLTLIATANQGSEATYESGFVIDKFPISRPNLTFSTLTVSNMSPEDSSIYLCSVALGGNTEAFFGQGTRLTVV.

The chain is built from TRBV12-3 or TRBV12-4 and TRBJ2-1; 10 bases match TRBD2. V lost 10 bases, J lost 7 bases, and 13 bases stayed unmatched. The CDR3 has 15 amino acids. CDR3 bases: TGTGCCACCAGGGCCAGGACTAGCGGTTTAAATGAGCAGTTCTTC. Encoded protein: CATRARTSGLNEQFF.